The 9 T cell receptor beta chains listed next were all sequenced from one sample in a study of blood T cell repertoires in COVID-19. The protocol was immunoSEQ multiplex PCR, while the TCRdb copy is restricted to in-frame clones and leaves out a portion. The sample has some 300,000 clones, approximately 90% seen once. The sequencing input was peripheral blood. Source of these receptors: a woman in her forties or fifties with COVID-19, enrolled during active disease.

The chain couples TRBV11-1 to TRBJ2-3, with D perhaps TRBD2 (5 bases). Germline values: CDR1 SGHAT, CDR2 FQDESV (reference sequence). The germline V and J ends were trimmed by 6 bases and 8 bases, with 15 bases remaining between them. This CDR3 has 13 residues. Written as DNA, the CDR3 is TGTGCCAGCAGACCCGGGGTCCAAGGTACGCAGTATTTT. Translated: CASRPGVQGTQYF.

As regards this clone: One junction end does not reproduce the germline sequence, and a read error may be involved. CDR3 sequence: CASNLYLAGEQYF. The CDR3, as DNA: TGCGCCAGCAACTTGTATCTAGCCGGGGAGCAGTACTTC. The rearrangement uses TRBV5-1 and TRBJ2-7; tentative D call: TRBD2 (5 bases). Per the germline V gene, CDR1 is SGHRS and CDR2 is YFSETQ. This CDR3 has 13 amino acids.

This chain connects TRBV12-3 or TRBV12-4 to TRBJ1-1; D not certain. V dropped 3 bases and J dropped 4 bases, with 9 bases sitting between them. This CDR3 spans 13 amino acids. The CDR3 region is CASSLNSRTEAFF. The CDR3 DNA is TGTGCCAGCAGTTTGAATAGCCGCACTGAAGCTTTCTTT.

The J gene is TRBJ1-2, the V gene TRBV6-5, with a weak D call TRBD1 (5 bases). This CDR3 spans 13 amino acids. V shed 6 bases and J shed 6 bases, with 14 bases lying between them. In germline, CDR1 is MNHEY, CDR2 SVGAGI. The CDR3: CASSSWGEDGYTF. In DNA, the CDR3 is TGTGCCAGCAGCTCGTGGGGGGAGGATGGCTACACCTTC.

This clone was seen just once. The same CDR3 also results from other DNA sequences found in this sample. The chain combines TRBV11-2 with TRBJ1-3; D call uncertain. Per the germline V gene, CDR1 is SGHAT and CDR2 is FQNNGV. V was clipped by 5 bases and J by 0 bases, with 8 bases between them. This CDR3 has 14 residues. The CDR3 loop is CASSRTDSGNTIYF. The CDR3 region has the DNA TGTGCCAGCAGCCGCACAGACTCTGGAAACACCATATATTTT.

In DNA form, the CDR3 reads TGCGCCAGCAGCCAAGAATGGGTAGGAGGATACTACGAGCAGTACTTC. This encodes CASSQEWVGGYYEQYF. This chain uses TRBV4-1 with TRBJ2-7, with D maybe TRBD2 (5 bases). V lost 0 bases and J lost 3, with 15 bases in between. Per germline, CDR1 MGHRA and CDR2 YSYEKL. This CDR3 has 16 amino acids.

The rearrangement uses TRBV27 and TRBJ1-1; no definite D call. This CDR3 spans 13 amino acids. Germline loops: CDR1 MNHEY, CDR2 SMNVEV (reference sequence). V lost 3 bases and J lost 7, with 12 bases in between. Here the CDR3 DNA reads TGTGCCAGCAGTTTGGAGTTAGGCCATGAAGCTTTCTTT. It encodes CASSLELGHEAFF.

The chain joins TRBV6-6 to TRBJ2-6; D is possibly TRBD1 (6 bases). Germline V gene lookup returns CDR1 MNHNY and CDR2 SVGAGI (reference sequence). This CDR3 is 15 amino acids long. V was cut by 5 bases and J by 4 bases, with 12 bases left in between. CDR3 protein: CASSQGSHGANVLTF. The CDR3 DNA is TGTGCCAGCAGTCAGGGGTCGCACGGGGCCAACGTCCTGACTTTC.

The CDR3: CASGQAGSSYNSPLHF. CDR3 DNA sequence: TGTGCCAGCGGACAGGCAGGGAGCTCCTATAATTCACCCCTCCACTTT. The chain uses TRBV5-4 and TRBJ1-6; 7 bases fit TRBD1. This CDR3 region has 16 residues. Per the germline V gene, CDR1 is SGHNT and CDR2 is YYREEE (reference sequence). With V trimmed by 7 bases and J by 0 bases, 7 bases remained unmatched.